The 28 T cell receptor beta chains presented below share a single source sample, sequenced in a study of shared T cell receptors in the human thymus. This table comes from immunoSEQ multiplex PCR, and its TCRdb copy is limited to in-frame clones, with some not included. The sample consists of more than 300,000 clones, around 95% of them appearing once. Specimen: thymocytes. The source of these receptors is a human donor.

CDR3 region: CASSLLLAGADTQYF. In nucleotides, the CDR3 is TGTGCCAGCAGCTTGTTGCTAGCGGGAGCAGATACGCAGTATTTT. The rearrangement uses TRBV5-5 and TRBJ2-3, with 10 bases fitting TRBD2. The CDR3 contains 15 residues. V shed 1 base, J shed 4 bases, and the junction held 3 bases outside the gene matches. Germline V gene data show CDR1 as SGHKS and CDR2 as YYEKEE (reference sequence).

This chain uses TRBV5-4 with TRBJ2-5; D not certain. CDR3 length: 18 residues. CDR1 is SGHNT and CDR2 is YYREEE in the germline V gene (reference sequence). Trimming shortened V by 1 base and J by 1 base, and 20 bases separated the two germline ends. DNA of the CDR3: TGTGCCAGCAGCTTGACTACGGTGTCCGCGTACGTCCAAGAGACCCAGTACTTC. Protein: CASSLTTVSAYVQETQYF.

V usage is TRBV19 and J usage is TRBJ1-2; 12 positions agree with TRBD1. Germline CDR1 reads LNHDA; CDR2 reads SQIVND (reference sequence). V shed 3 bases and J 5 bases; nucleotides not matched to a gene: 10. The CDR3 sequence is 17 residues long. Written as DNA, the CDR3 is TGTGCCAGTAGTATTTGGGACAGGGGGCAGGGGGGTTATGGCTACACCTTC. It is translated as CASSIWDRGQGGYGYTF.

The V and J genes are TRBV10-3 and TRBJ1-5; D gene ambiguous. V was cut by 0 bases and J by 5 bases, with 11 bases left in between. Germline V lookup: CDR1 ENHRY, CDR2 SYGVKD. The CDR3 consists of 15 residues. DNA of the CDR3: TGTGCCATCAGTGAGTCGAGGACGGCGGATCAGCCCCAGCATTTT. It yields the protein CAISESRTADQPQHF.

The rearrangement joins TRBV14 to TRBJ2-7; TRBD1 or TRBD2 may be the D gene (6 bases each). This CDR3 region has 17 residues. Trimming pared 0 bases from V and 4 bases from J, leaving 19 bases between. From germline, CDR1 is SGHDN and CDR2 FVKESK. CDR3: CASSQEPARGRGYEQYF. The DNA for the CDR3 is TGTGCCAGCAGCCAAGAGCCCGCCCGGGGGCGCGGATACGAGCAGTACTTC.

The chain is built from TRBV7-8 and TRBJ1-2; 10 bases align to TRBD1. CDR3 length: 17 residues. Germline V gene data show CDR1 as SGHVS and CDR2 as FQNEAQ. Losses at the gene ends were 6 bases for V and 2 bases for J; bases not matched to a gene: 12. The CDR3 DNA reads as TGTGCCAGCAGTTTTACAATACCGGGACAGGGGAACTATGGCTACACCTTC. It codes for CASSFTIPGQGNYGYTF.

The chain uses TRBV27 and TRBJ2-1; the D gene is possibly TRBD2 (5 bases). CDR3 size: 16 residues. V was trimmed by 2 bases and J by 3 bases, leaving 14 bases between them. CDR1 is MNHEY and CDR2 is SMNVEV in the germline V gene (reference sequence). As DNA, the CDR3 is TGTGCCAGCAGTTTAACACGGGGAAGGGTCTACAATGAGCAGTTCTTC. This translates into CASSLTRGRVYNEQFF.

The chain has TRBV27 and TRBJ2-3; D perhaps matches TRBD1 (6 bases). CDR1 and CDR2 from the germline V gene are MNHEY and SMNVEV (reference sequence). V lost 6 bases and J 7 bases, leaving 20 bases between the germline ends. The CDR3 is 15 amino acids. The CDR3 DNA reads as TGTGCCAGCAGCCGCCGGACAGCTATCCTGAATACGCAGTATTTT. It codes for CASSRRTAILNTQYF.

This clone has only one observation. The CDR3: CAWSVREAGKSYEQYF. The CDR3 DNA sequence: TGTGCCTGGAGTGTAAGGGAGGCAGGGAAGTCCTACGAGCAGTACTTC. The V and J genes are TRBV30 and TRBJ2-7; tentative D call: TRBD2 (6 bases). Germline V gene lookup returns CDR1 GTSNPN and CDR2 SVGIG (reference sequence). V was trimmed by 0 bases and J by 1 base, leaving 16 bases between them. CDR3 size: 16 residues.

In its sample, this clone was seen a few times. The V gene is TRBV27, the J gene TRBJ1-5; D gene uncertain. Trimming left V 7 bases short and J 0 bases short, with 13 bases between. The CDR3 runs 15 residues. Germline loops: CDR1 MNHEY, CDR2 SMNVEV (reference sequence). The CDR3 here is CASTKDPNSNQPQHF. DNA of the CDR3: TGTGCCAGCACCAAAGACCCGAATAGCAATCAGCCCCAGCATTTT.

The chain uses TRBV5-4 and TRBJ2-1; possibly TRBD2 for D (5 bases). Trimming stripped 4 bases from V and 6 bases from J, with 14 bases between. The CDR3 has 14 amino acids. Germline CDR1 SGHNT, CDR2 YYREEE (reference sequence). DNA of the CDR3: TGTGCCAGCAGCCGCGAGGGTCGGCGCAATGAGCAGTTCTTC. It is translated as CASSREGRRNEQFF.

The genes are TRBV7-2 and TRBJ2-7, with no clear D. CDR3 length equals 14 residues. CDR1 SGHTA and CDR2 FQGNSA come from the germline V gene. V gave up 0 bases and J gave up 7 bases, with 13 bases separating them. As DNA, the CDR3 is TGTGCCAGCAGCTTAGCAAGTAAGCCGAGGGAGCAGTACTTC. Its translation is CASSLASKPREQYF.

The chain couples TRBV11-1 to TRBJ2-7, with D tentatively TRBD2 (5 bases). The CDR3 totals 17 residues. CDR1 SGHAT and CDR2 FQDESV come from the germline V gene (reference sequence). Trimming stripped 0 bases from V and 1 base from J, with 16 bases between. CDR3 nucleotide sequence: TGTGCCAGCAGCTTAGCCCCCCGCGGGCAAGGGTCCTACGAGCAGTACTTC. Translating gives CASSLAPRGQGSYEQYF.

The chain recombines TRBV19 with TRBJ2-1; 12 positions agree with TRBD1. V dropped 3 bases and J dropped 10; count of bases not matched to a gene: 10. The CDR3 totals 16 residues. The V gene's germline CDR1 is LNHDA and CDR2 SQIVND (reference sequence). The CDR3 loop is CASSMGQGAPGGEQFF. Written as DNA, the CDR3 is TGTGCCAGTAGTATGGGACAGGGGGCTCCCGGGGGGGAGCAGTTCTTC.

This clone is a singleton in its sample. The chain joins TRBV18 to TRBJ1-5; 9 nucleotides align to TRBD1. V lost 4 bases to trimming and J lost 0 bases; unmatched junction nucleotides: 4. Germline values: CDR1 KGHSH, CDR2 LQKENI. CDR3 length equals 16 residues. The CDR3 nucleotides are TGTGCCAGCTCACTTAGGGACAGGGCTAGCAATCAGCCCCAGCATTTT. The encoded protein is CASSLRDRASNQPQHF.

CDR3 amino acids: CASGLMLAGWDINEQFF. The CDR3 DNA reads TGTGCTAGTGGTTTGATGCTAGCGGGATGGGATATTAATGAGCAGTTCTTC. The chain couples TRBV12-5 to TRBJ2-1, with TRBD2 matching over 9 bases. V lost 2 bases and J lost 7; bases outside the gene matches: 12. This CDR3 contains 17 residues. Germline V gene data show CDR1 as LGHNT and CDR2 as FRNRAP.

The V and J genes are TRBV28 and TRBJ1-1, with TRBD1 as a possible D gene (5 bases). There are 17 residues in the CDR3. The germline CDR1 and CDR2 sequences are MDHEN and SYDVKM. V gave up 3 bases and J gave up 0 bases, with 17 bases separating them. The DNA of the CDR3 is TGTGCCAGCAGTTTGAGGGGTGCATCACTTATGAACACTGAAGCTTTCTTT. This sequence encodes CASSLRGASLMNTEAFF.

Here the CDR3 DNA reads TGCGCCAGCAGGGGCCAGGGTTATAGGCCACCCTACAATGAGCAGTTCTTC. Protein sequence: CASRGQGYRPPYNEQFF. The chain joins TRBV5-1 to TRBJ2-1; D possibly corresponds to TRBD1 (5 bases). CDR1 is SGHRS and CDR2 is YFSETQ in the germline V gene. Deletions cut 5 bases from V and 2 bases from J, with 20 bases between. The CDR3 loop spans 17 amino acids.

CDR3 amino acids: CASSPERGLAGVEDTQYF. CDR3 DNA: TGTGCCAGCAGCCCCGAAAGGGGACTAGCGGGAGTAGAAGATACGCAGTATTTT. The chain recombines TRBV7-6 with TRBJ2-3, with 14 positions matching TRBD2. The CDR3 spans 18 residues. The germline gives CDR1 SGHVS, CDR2 FNYEAQ. After removal of 5 bases from V and 5 bases from J, the junction contained 12 bases not matched to a gene.

V and J are TRBV28 and TRBJ2-1, with 7 bases that match TRBD2. The germline gives CDR1 MDHEN, CDR2 SYDVKM. V gave up 4 bases and J gave up 12 bases; unmatched junction bases: 18. The CDR3 length is 16 residues. CDR3 nucleotide sequence: TGTGCCAGCAGTTCCCATCCCGGGACTACGACATCGGGGCAGTTCTTC. Translation gives CASSSHPGTTTSGQFF.

The genes are TRBV5-4 and TRBJ2-1; 13 nucleotides match TRBD2. The V and J ends lost 3 bases and 4 bases, in that order; junction bases with no gene match: 13. The CDR3 extends over 19 amino acids. Germline CDR1 reads SGHNT; CDR2 reads YYREEE (reference sequence). The CDR3 DNA reads as TGTGCCAGCAGCTCATGGACTAGCGGGAGAGTCGGGTTTTACAATGAGCAGTTCTTC. It specifies CASSSWTSGRVGFYNEQFF. Full variable domain (rest looked up from reference TRBV5-4 and TRBJ2-1): ETGVTQSPTHLIKTRGQQVTLRCSSQSGHNTVSWYQQALGQGPQFIFQYYREEENGRGNFPPRFSGLQFPNYSSELNVNALELDDSALYLCASSSWTSGRVGFYNEQFFGPGTRLTVL.

Here the CDR3 DNA reads TGTGCTAGTGGTTTTCCTCCGCGCACTGAAGCTTTCTTT. Residues: CASGFPPRTEAFF. This chain links TRBV12-5 with TRBJ1-1; no clear D gene. This CDR3 has 13 residues. The V end lost 3 bases, the J end lost 4 bases, and 9 bases lay between the germline ends. Per the germline V gene, CDR1 is LGHNT and CDR2 is FRNRAP. Full variable domain (remainder filled in from reference TRBV12-5 and TRBJ1-1): DARVTQTPRHKVTEMGQEVTMRCQPILGHNTVFWYRQTMMQGLELLAYFRNRAPLDDSGMPKDRFSAEMPDATLATLKIQPSEPRDSAVYFCASGFPPRTEAFFGQGTRLTVV.

This clone showed up just a few times. V and J are TRBV28 and TRBJ1-1, with D unclear. Germline CDR1 is MDHEN and CDR2 is SYDVKM. The ends were cut back, 2 bases at V and 1 base at J, with 26 bases in the middle. This CDR3 has 20 amino acids. The chain's CDR3 is CASSLGEVAGRLTPNTEAFF. The CDR3 region has the DNA TGTGCCAGCAGTTTAGGGGAAGTTGCTGGGAGGTTAACCCCGAACACTGAAGCTTTCTTT.

Regarding this clone: This CDR3 is also generated by other DNA sequences in the sample. This chain connects TRBV29-1 to TRBJ2-1; TRBD2 aligns across 8 bases. The junction had 32 bases not matched to a gene; V was cut back by 4 bases and J by 6 bases. Germline V CDR1 and CDR2: SQVTM, ANQGSEA. The CDR3 sequence is 22 residues long. DNA of the CDR3: TGCAGCGTTGGACCGCTGGGGGGGCGGGAAGGGCCCCCGGGACTAGACTTCAATGAGCAGTTCTTC. It specifies CSVGPLGGREGPPGLDFNEQFF.

The V call is TRBV27, the J call TRBJ2-5; 7 bases agree with TRBD1. V lost 6 bases, J lost 5 bases, and 6 bases stayed unmatched. The CDR3 sequence is 13 residues long. CDR1 is MNHEY and CDR2 is SMNVEV in the germline V gene (reference sequence). CDR3 in DNA: TGTGCCAGCAGCATCGGGACAGCTGAGACCCAGTACTTC. Translating gives CASSIGTAETQYF.

This chain links TRBV29-1 with TRBJ2-7; 9 bases line up with TRBD1. CDR1 and CDR2 from the germline V gene are SQVTM and ANQGSEA. Trimming took 8 bases from V and 5 from J; bases not matched to a gene: 10. This CDR3 is built from 13 residues. The CDR3 loop reads CSSTGTGYDEQYF. As DNA, the CDR3 is TGCAGCTCTACCGGGACAGGGTATGACGAGCAGTACTTC.

This clone was counted once. The CDR3, as DNA: TGTGCCAGCAGTGAACTAATGAGGACAGACTACTACGAGCAGTACTTC. Translated, it gives CASSELMRTDYYEQYF. The V gene is TRBV2, the J gene TRBJ2-7; a weak D match, TRBD1 (6 bases). V lost 2 bases, J lost 3 bases, and 17 bases lay in between. Germline V CDR1 and CDR2: SNHLY, FYNNEI. The CDR3 totals 16 residues.

The chain uses TRBV5-4 and TRBJ2-1; 10 positions agree with TRBD1. The CDR3 totals 12 residues. The junction had 6 bases not matched to a gene; V was cut back by 4 bases and J by 14 bases. Germline assignment: CDR1 SGHNT and CDR2 YYREEE (reference sequence). The CDR3 nucleotides are TGTGCCAGCAGCCTCCCGGGACAGGGGAAGTTCTTC. Amino acid sequence: CASSLPGQGKFF. Using reference TRBV5-4 and TRBJ2-1 for the parts outside the CDR3, the full variable domain is ETGVTQSPTHLIKTRGQQVTLRCSSQSGHNTVSWYQQALGQGPQFIFQYYREEENGRGNFPPRFSGLQFPNYSSELNVNALELDDSALYLCASSLPGQGKFFGPGTRLTVL.